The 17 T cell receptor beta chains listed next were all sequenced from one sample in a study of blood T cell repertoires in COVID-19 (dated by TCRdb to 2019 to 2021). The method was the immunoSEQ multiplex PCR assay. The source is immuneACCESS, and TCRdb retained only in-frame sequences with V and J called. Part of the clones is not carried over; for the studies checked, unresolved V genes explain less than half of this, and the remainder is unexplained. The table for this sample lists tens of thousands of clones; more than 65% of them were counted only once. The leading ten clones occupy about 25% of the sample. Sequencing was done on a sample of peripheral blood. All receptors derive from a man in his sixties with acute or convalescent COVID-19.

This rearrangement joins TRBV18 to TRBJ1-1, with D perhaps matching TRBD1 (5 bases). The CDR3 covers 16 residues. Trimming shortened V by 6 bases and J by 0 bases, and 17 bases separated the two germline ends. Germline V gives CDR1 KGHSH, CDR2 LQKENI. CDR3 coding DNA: TGTGCCAGCTCGTGGGGCTTACCCCAAATGAACACTGAAGCTTTCTTT. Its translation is CASSWGLPQMNTEAFF.

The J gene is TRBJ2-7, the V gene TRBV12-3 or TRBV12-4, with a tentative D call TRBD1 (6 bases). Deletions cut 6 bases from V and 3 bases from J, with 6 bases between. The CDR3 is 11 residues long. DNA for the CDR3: TGTGCCAGCAGCAGGGGCTACGAGCAGTACGTC. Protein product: CASSRGYEQYV.

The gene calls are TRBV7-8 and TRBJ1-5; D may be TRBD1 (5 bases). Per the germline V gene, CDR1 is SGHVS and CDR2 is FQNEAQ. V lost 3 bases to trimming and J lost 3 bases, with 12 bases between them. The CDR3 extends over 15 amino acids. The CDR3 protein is CASSFSSGNNQPQHF. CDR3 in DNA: TGTGCCAGCAGCTTTTCCTCAGGGAACAATCAGCCCCAGCATTTT.

CDR3 loop: CASSVVGSGGSEQFF. The CDR3 DNA sequence: TGTGCCAGCAGCGTAGTAGGTAGCGGGGGTAGTGAGCAGTTCTTC. The chain is built from TRBV9 and TRBJ2-1; the match to TRBD2 covers 9 bases. Germline V gives CDR1 SGDLS, CDR2 YYNGEE. CDR3 size: 15 residues. J was trimmed by 9 bases and V by 0 bases; bases with no gene match: 7.

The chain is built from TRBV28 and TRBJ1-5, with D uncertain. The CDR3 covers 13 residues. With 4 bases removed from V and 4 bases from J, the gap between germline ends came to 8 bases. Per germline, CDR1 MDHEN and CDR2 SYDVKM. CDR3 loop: CASSSTINQPQHF. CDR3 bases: TGTGCCAGCAGTTCGACAATTAATCAGCCCCAGCATTTT.

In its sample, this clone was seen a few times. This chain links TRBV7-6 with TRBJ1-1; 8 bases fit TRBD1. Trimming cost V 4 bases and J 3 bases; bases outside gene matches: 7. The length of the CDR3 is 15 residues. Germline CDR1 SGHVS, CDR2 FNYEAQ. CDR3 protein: CASSSSGGADTEAFF. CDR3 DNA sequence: TGTGCCAGCAGCTCCTCAGGGGGCGCGGACACTGAAGCTTTCTTT.

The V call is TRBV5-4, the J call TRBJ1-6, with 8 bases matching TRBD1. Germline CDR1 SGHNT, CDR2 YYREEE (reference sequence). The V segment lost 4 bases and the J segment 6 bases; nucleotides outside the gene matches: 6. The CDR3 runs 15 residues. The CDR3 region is CASSLRQGFNSPLHF. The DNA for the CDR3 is TGTGCCAGCAGCCTTCGACAGGGGTTTAATTCACCCCTCCACTTT.

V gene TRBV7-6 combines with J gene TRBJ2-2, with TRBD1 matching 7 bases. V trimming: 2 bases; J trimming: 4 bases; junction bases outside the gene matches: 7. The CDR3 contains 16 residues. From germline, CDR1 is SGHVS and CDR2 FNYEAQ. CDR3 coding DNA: TGTGCCAGCAGCTTACCGCAGGCAGGGGGCACCGGGGAGCTGTTTTTT. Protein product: CASSLPQAGGTGELFF.

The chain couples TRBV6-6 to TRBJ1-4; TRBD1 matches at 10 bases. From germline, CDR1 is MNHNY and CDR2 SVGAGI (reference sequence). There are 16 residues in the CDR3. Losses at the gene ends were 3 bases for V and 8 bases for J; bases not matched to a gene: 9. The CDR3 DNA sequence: TGTGCCAGCAGTTATGGGACAGGGGAGGGCAACGAAAAACTGTTTTTT. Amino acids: CASSYGTGEGNEKLFF.

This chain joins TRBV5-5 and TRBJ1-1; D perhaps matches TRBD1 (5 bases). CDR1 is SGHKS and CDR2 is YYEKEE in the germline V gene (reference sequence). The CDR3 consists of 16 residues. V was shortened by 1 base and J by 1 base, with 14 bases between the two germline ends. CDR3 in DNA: TGTGCCAGCAGCTTGCAGGTATTAGACAGGAACACTGAAGCTTTCTTT. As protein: CASSLQVLDRNTEAFF.

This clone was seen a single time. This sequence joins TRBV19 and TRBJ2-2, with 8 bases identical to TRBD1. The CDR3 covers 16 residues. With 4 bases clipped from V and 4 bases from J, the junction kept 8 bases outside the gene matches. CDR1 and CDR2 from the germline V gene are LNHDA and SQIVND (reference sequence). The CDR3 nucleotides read TGTGCCAGTAGTACCCGGACAGGGCTGGGCACCGGGGAGCTGTTTTTT. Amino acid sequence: CASSTRTGLGTGELFF.

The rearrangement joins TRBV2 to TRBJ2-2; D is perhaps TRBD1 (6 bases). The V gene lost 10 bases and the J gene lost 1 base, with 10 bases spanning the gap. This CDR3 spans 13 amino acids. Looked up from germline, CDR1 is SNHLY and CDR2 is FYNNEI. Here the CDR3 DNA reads TGTGCCACCTCCAGGGGGAACACCGGGGAGCTGTTTTTT. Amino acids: CATSRGNTGELFF.

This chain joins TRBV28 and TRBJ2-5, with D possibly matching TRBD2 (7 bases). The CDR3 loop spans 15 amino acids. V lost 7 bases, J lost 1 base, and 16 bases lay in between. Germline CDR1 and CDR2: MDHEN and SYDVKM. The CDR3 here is CASTPGRGRQETQYF. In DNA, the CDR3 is TGTGCCAGCACCCCAGGGCGGGGGCGCCAAGAGACCCAGTACTTC.

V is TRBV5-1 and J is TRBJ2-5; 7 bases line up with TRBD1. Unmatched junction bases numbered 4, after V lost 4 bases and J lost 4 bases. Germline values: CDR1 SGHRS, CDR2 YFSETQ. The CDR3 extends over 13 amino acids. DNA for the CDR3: TGCGCCAGCAGCACCAGGACAGGAGAGACCCAGTACTTC. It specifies CASSTRTGETQYF.

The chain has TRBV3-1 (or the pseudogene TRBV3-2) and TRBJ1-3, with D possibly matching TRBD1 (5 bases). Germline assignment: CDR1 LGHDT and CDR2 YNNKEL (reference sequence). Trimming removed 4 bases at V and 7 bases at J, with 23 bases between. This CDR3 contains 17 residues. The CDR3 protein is CASSPLIQGFGRNTIYF. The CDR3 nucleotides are TGTGCCAGCAGCCCACTGATTCAGGGATTTGGTCGGAACACCATATATTTT.

The CDR3 region is CASSRGYSNQPQHF. The CDR3 region has the DNA TGTGCCAGCAGTAGAGGGTATAGCAATCAGCCCCAGCATTTT. This chain connects TRBV27 to TRBJ1-5, with no clear D. Trimming cost V 5 bases and J 0 bases, with 8 bases left between them. The CDR3 loop spans 14 amino acids. Germline lookup yields CDR1 MNHEY and CDR2 SMNVEV (reference sequence).

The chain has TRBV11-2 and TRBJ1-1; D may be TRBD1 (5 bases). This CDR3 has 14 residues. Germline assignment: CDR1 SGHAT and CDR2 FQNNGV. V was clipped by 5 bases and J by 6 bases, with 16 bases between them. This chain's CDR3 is CASSSLVQGAEAFF. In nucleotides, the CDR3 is TGTGCCAGCAGCAGCTTAGTTCAAGGGGCTGAAGCTTTCTTT.